This TCR beta chain was recovered during a study of OX40 agonist ivuxolimab in advanced cancers. Study results and caveats: Clonal expansion among partial responders at 0.1-3.0 mg/kg ranked near the lowest.

The method was immunoSEQ multiplex PCR; TCRdb's version includes in-frame clones alone and lacks a portion of them. The table records tens of thousands of clones, roughly 80% of them present only once. CDR3 length equals 15 residues. The V gene end was trimmed by 4 bases and the J gene end by 10 bases; junction bases not matched to a gene: 12. Germline lookup yields CDR1 SGHNT and CDR2 YYREEE (reference sequence). To note about this clone: Its antigen is as yet unknown.

This TCR was sampled from an adult with an advanced solid tumor such as melanoma, head and neck, liver or kidney cancer. V usage is TRBV5-4 and J usage is TRBJ2-1; 9 nucleotides line up with TRBD2. The sample was CD4+ or CD8+ T cells sorted from blood, taken in a trial of the OX40 agonist ivuxolimab. CDR3 region: CASSLPSGGTSEQFF. The CDR3 DNA follows: TGTGCCAGCAGCCTCCCCAGCGGGGGGACTTCAGAGCAGTTCTTC.